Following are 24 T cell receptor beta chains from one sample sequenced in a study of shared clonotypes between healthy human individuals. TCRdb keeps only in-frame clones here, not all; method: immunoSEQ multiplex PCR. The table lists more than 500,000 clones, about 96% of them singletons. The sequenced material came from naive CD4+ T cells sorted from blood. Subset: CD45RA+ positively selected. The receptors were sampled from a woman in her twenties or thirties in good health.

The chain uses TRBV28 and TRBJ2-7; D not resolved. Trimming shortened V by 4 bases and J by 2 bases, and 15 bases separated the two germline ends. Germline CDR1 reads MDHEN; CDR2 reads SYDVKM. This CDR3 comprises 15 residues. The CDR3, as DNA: TGTGCCAGCAGTTGGGGTTCTGGGGATCCCTACGAGCAGTACTTC. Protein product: CASSWGSGDPYEQYF.

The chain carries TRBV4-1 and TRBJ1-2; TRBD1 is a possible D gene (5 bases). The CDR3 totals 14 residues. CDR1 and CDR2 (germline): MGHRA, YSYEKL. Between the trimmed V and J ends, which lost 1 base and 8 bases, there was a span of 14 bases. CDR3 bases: TGCGCCAGCAGCCAAGTCGGGGCCAGGGACGGCTACACCTTC. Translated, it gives CASSQVGARDGYTF.

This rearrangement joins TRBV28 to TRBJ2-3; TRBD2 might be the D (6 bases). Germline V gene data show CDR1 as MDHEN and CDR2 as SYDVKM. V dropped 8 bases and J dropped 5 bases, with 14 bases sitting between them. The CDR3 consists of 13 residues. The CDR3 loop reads CASQNSGLDTQYF. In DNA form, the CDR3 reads TGTGCCAGCCAAAATAGCGGACTAGATACGCAGTATTTT.

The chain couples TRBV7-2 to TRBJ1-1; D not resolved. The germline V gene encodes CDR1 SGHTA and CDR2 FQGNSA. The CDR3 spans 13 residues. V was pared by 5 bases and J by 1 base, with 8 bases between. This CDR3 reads CASSAGRNTEAFF. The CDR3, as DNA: TGTGCCAGCAGCGCCGGGAGGAACACTGAAGCTTTCTTT. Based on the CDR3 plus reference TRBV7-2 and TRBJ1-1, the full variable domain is GAGVSQSPSNKVTEKGKDVELRCDPISGHTALYWYRQSLGQGLEFLIYFQGNSAPDKSGLPSDRFSAERTGGSVSTLTIQRTQQEDSAVYLCASSAGRNTEAFFGQGTRLTVV.

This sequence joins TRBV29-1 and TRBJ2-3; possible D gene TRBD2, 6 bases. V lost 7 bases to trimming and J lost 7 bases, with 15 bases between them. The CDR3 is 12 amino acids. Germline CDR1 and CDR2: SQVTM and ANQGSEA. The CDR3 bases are TGCAGCGGGTGGGACTCGGGGTATACGCAGTATTTT. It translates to CSGWDSGYTQYF.

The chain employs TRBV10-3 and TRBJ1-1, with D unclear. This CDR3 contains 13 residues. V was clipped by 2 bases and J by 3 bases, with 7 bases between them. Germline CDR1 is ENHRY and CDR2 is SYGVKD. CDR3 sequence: CAISERPDTEAFF. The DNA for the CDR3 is TGTGCCATCAGTGAGAGACCGGACACTGAAGCTTTCTTT.

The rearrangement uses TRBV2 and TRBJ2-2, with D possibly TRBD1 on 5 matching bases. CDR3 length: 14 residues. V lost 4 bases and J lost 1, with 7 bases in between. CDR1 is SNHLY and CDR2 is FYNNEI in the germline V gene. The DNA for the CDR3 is TGTGCCAGCAGTGTTACAGGGAACACCGGGGAGCTGTTTTTT. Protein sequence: CASSVTGNTGELFF.

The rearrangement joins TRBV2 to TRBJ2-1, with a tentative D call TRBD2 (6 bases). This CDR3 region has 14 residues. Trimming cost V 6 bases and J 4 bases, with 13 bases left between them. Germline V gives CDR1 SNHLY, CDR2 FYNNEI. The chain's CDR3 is CASRGIAAYNEQFF. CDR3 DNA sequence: TGTGCCAGCAGGGGTATAGCGGCTTACAATGAGCAGTTCTTC.

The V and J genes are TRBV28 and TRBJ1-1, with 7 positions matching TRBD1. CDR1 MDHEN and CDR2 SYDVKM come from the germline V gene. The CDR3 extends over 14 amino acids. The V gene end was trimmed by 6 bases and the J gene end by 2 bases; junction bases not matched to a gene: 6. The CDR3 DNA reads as TGTGCCAGCAGACCTGGGACAGCCAACACTGAAGCTTTCTTT. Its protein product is CASRPGTANTEAFF.

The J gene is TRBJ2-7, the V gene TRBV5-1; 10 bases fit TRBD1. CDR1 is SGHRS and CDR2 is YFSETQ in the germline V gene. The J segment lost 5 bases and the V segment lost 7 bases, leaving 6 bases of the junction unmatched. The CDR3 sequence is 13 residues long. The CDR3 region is CASRGTGDHEQYF. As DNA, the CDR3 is TGCGCCAGCCGGGGGACAGGGGACCACGAGCAGTACTTC.

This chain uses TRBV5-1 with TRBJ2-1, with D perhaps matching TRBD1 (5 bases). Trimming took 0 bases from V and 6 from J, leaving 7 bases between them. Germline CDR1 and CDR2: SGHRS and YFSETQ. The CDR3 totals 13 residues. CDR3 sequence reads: CASSLGQINEQFF. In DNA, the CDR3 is TGCGCCAGCAGCTTGGGACAGATCAATGAGCAGTTCTTC.

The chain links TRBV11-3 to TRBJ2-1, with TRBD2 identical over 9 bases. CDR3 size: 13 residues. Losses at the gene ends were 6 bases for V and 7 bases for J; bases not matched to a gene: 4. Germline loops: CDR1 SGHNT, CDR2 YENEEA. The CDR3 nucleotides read TGTGCCAGCAGTCCACTAGCGGGTAATGAGCAGTTCTTC. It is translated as CASSPLAGNEQFF.

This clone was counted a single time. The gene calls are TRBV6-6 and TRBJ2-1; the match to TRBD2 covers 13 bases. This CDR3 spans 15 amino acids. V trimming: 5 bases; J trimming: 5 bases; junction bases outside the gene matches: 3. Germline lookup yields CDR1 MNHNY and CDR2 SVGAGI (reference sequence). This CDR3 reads CASSPGLAGNNEQFF. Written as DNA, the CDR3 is TGTGCCAGCAGTCCGGGACTAGCGGGAAACAATGAGCAGTTCTTC.

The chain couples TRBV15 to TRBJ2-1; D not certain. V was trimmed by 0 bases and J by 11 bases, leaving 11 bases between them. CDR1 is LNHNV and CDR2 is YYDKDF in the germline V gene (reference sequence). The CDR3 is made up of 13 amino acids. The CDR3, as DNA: TGTGCCACCAGCAGAGATCGTGACGTAAAGCAGTTCTTC. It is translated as CATSRDRDVKQFF.

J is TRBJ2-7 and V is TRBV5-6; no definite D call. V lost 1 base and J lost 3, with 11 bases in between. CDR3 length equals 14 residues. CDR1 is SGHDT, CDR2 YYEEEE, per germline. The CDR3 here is CASSLLVRDYEQYF. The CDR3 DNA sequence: TGTGCCAGCAGCTTGTTGGTTAGGGACTACGAGCAGTACTTC.

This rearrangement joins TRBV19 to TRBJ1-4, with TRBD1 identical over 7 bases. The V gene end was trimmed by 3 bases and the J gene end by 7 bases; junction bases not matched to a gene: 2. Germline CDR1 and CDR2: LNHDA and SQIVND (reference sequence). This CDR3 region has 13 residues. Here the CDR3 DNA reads TGTGCCAGTAGTATCGGGACAGTTGAAAAACTGTTTTTT. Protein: CASSIGTVEKLFF.

The CDR3 sequence is CASSLSSGGYEQYF. CDR3 coding DNA: TGCGCCAGCTCCCTTTCTAGCGGAGGATACGAGCAGTACTTC. The chain links TRBV5-1 to TRBJ2-7, with 7 bases lining up with TRBD2. Germline V gives CDR1 SGHRS, CDR2 YFSETQ. Losses at the gene ends were 7 bases for V and 4 bases for J; bases not matched to a gene: 11. The CDR3 sequence is 14 residues long.

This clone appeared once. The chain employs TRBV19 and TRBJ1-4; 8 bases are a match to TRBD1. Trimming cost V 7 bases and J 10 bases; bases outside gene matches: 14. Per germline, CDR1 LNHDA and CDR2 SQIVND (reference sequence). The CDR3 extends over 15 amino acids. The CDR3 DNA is TGTGCCAGTACCTCAGGGGGCGCCGGCCCCCGAAAACTGTTTTTT. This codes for CASTSGGAGPRKLFF.

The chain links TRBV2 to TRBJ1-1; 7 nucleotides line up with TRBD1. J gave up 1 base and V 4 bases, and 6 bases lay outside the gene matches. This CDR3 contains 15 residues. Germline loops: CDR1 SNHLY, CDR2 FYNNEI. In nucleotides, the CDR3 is TGTGCCAGCAGTGGACAGGGTAATTCGAACACTGAAGCTTTCTTT. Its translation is CASSGQGNSNTEAFF.

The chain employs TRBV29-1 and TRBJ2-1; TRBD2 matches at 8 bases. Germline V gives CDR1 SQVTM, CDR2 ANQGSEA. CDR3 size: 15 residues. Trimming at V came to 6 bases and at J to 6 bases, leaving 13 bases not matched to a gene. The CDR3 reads CSVPPGGGRPNEQFF. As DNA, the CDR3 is TGCAGCGTCCCCCCCGGTGGCGGGAGGCCCAATGAGCAGTTCTTC.

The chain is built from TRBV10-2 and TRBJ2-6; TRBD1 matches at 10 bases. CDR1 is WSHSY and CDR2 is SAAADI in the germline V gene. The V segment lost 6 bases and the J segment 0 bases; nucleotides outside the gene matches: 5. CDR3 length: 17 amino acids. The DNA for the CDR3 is TGCGCCAGCAGCCGGGACAGGGGAAGCTCTGGGGCCAACGTCCTGACTTTC. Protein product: CASSRDRGSSGANVLTF.

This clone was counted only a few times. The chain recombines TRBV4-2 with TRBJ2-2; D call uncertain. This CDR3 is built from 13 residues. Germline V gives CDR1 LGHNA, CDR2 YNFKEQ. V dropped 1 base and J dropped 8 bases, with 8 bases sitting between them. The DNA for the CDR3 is TGTGCCAGCAGCCAAGTCGCGCCTGGGGAGCTGTTTTTT. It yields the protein CASSQVAPGELFF.

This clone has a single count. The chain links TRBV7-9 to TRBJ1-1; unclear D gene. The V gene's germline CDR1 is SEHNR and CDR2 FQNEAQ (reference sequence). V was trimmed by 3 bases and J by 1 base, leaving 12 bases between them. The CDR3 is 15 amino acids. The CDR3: CASSFYSDKNTEAFF. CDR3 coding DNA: TGTGCCAGCAGCTTCTACAGCGATAAGAACACTGAAGCTTTCTTT.

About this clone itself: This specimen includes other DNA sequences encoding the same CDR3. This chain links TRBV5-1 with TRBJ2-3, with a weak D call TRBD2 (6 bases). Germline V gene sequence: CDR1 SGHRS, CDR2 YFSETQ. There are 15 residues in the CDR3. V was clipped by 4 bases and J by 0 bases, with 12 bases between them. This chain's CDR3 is CASSPGAGSTDTQYF. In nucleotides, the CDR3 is TGCGCCAGCAGCCCCGGCGCGGGAAGCACAGATACGCAGTATTTT.